This T cell receptor beta chain was profiled in a study of cytomegalovirus exposure and HLA in healthy donors (dated by TCRdb to about 2017). Describing the broader study: An earlier analysis of several hundred of the donors reported 250 to 300 Gb of sequence data and 117 million unique TCR beta sequences from 150 million to 200 million T cells. Several DR-DQ haplotypes were treated as single units for association and clustering because of strong linkage in the cohort. Besides the first cohort of under 700 subjects, a separate validation cohort made up of about 120 different subjects was used. A later analysis re-analyzed previously published TCR beta repertoires from roughly 690 donors and added high-resolution HLA genotyping to study TCR occurrence patterns. To predict cytomegalovirus infection status, the study brought together high-throughput TCR immunosequencing, statistical association of individual TCRs with disease status, and machine learning. All discovery cohort repertoires had been generated on a single sequencing platform. In an earlier analysis of around 540 of the donors, high-throughput TCR beta sequencing was used to judge whether each TCR beta V gene segment behaved as functional or pseudogenic. The study was designed to test whether signatures of past pathogen exposure could be identified by cataloging public T cell receptors. In a later genetic analysis, genome-wide SNP genotypes for about 55% of the roughly 700 donors were used, and that subset was treated as a discovery cohort. Across some 400 genotyped donors of the cohort, an average of roughly 200,000 unique TCR beta nucleotide sequences per donor were sequenced, and 15% to 20% of those sequences were non-productive. Typing coverage varied by locus: roughly 629-640 donors for A, B, C, DRB1 and DQB1; approximately 500 for DQA1; over 600 for DPA1; roughly 470 for DPB1. Around 300 gigabases of sequencing data and 80 million or so unique TCR sequences were included in an early release covering about 700 HLA-typed donors. In the later analysis, no new phenotypic data were used to find candidate immune exposures; instead, reliance was placed on TCR beta sequences and their occurrence across donors. The genetic ancestry cluster associated with self-reported Caucasian donors included over 65% of the roughly 400 genotyped donors. Donor age, sex, ethnicity and CMV serostatus were collected together with the repertoire data. HLA typing covered class I and class II loci at four-digit resolution. Using immunosequencing, the study profiled T cell repertoires from around 680 subjects and related those repertoires to cytomegalovirus serostatus.

Library preparation used the immunoSEQ multiplex PCR assay. A mixture of 60 forward primers for TCR Vbeta segments and 13 reverse primers for TCR Jbeta segments was used in the multiplex PCR. The CDR3 region of rearranged TCR beta genes was amplified from genomic DNA by a multiplex PCR assay. The amplified TCR beta libraries were sequenced on the Illumina HiSeq System as 87-base-pair reads. The authors' pipeline ran thus. Across the 500 to 850 repertoires, a later analysis counted some 80 million unique TCR beta chains, about 10 million of which were shared by at least two donors. A nearest-neighbor algorithm error-corrected the raw reads and collapsed the reads into unique sequences, merging closely related sequences to remove PCR and sequencing errors. V, D and J gene segments were assigned by aligning CDR3 sequences to IMGT reference sequences. For a sequence to be retained, a match of at least six nucleotides to both a V gene segment and a J gene segment was required. A rearrangement counted as productive if the CDR3 had no stop codons and remained in frame with V and J, and every other rearrangement counted as non-productive. CDR3 was defined according to IMGT convention as the region running from the second conserved V-encoded cysteine to the conserved J-encoded phenylalanine. Sequences without an unambiguous match to a single V gene segment were excluded from the earlier analysis of about 640 of the donors. In an earlier analysis of some 590 of the donors, V segments were called functional above 56.7% productive rearrangements and were called segregating when the between-donor standard deviation exceeded 5%. A statistical classification framework was developed to diagnose cytomegalovirus status using the catalog of TCR beta chain sequences. In a later analysis, V and J genes were assigned by comparing TCR nucleotide sequences against IMGT/GENE-DB human TR gene sequences. A later analysis assigned CDR3 sequences and most-parsimonious VDJ recombination scenarios with the TCRdist pipeline. In a later analysis, each TCR beta chain was defined by its CDR3 amino acid sequence together with its V-gene family, and reads lacking a unique V-gene family were excluded. A later analysis removed 592 highly shared, low-generation-probability nucleotide sequences to deal with suspected cross-contamination and a sequencing artifact. A later analysis calculated a clonal expansion index for each public chain from normalized within-repertoire ranks of inferred template counts. In a later analysis, generation probabilities were computed using a VDJ recombination model fitted to out-of-frame rearrangements, and the results were checked against IGoR. Hypergeometric tests were used in a later analysis to score TCR-TCR, TCR-HLA and TCR-CMV co-occurrence, with a repertoire-size bias correction applied to the TCR pairs. To estimate false discovery rates, a later analysis permuted the HLA or CMV assignments 20 times. A later analysis grouped co-occurring TCRs with DBSCAN, adding TCRdist sequence similarity when clustering within HLA-allele-positive subsets. For co-occurrence clustering, repertoires with fewer than 30,000 or more than 120,000 public chains were excluded, along with a handful of repertoires with anomalous nucleotide sharing. TCRdb stores this immuneACCESS table with in-frame sequences only. Part of the clones is absent; in the studies checked, under half of the shortfall reflects unresolved V genes, and no reason is known for the rest. Clone size and V and J calls were adopted from that table, with D and trimming inferred from the DNA. This sample has roughly 130,000 clones in its table, and more than 80% of those were observed once. The top ten clonotypes cover roughly 3% of the sample.

The cohort comprised some 680 healthy bone marrow donors. All cohort members were sampled while nominally healthy, although unrecorded immune exposures were likely present. The donor tested CMV seronegative, placing the donor among the approximately 400 seronegative members of the cohort. A peripheral blood sample was provided by each donor, and peripheral blood mononuclear cells were used for TCR beta sequencing. The Qiagen DNeasy Blood Extraction Kit was used to extract genomic DNA from the blood cell samples. With regard to this clone: The clone's antigen remains unknown. Qualities for individual bases were not recorded, and no much larger clone is one base off.

Points the paper makes about the study in general: The earlier analysis of about 600 of the donors excluded 15 to 20 rarely observed V segments, including chromosome 9 orphons, because counts were too low. The presence/absence analyses assumed that sequencing depth was roughly uniform across donors, and that assumption may not be true. Some IMGT-functional V segments, including TRBV6-2 and TRBV6-3, could not be told apart with the 87-base-pair reads, so those segments were excluded. A cluster of highly shared sequence variants was judged likely to represent a technical artifact of the sequencing pipeline. A further reported finding was that TCR beta sequences accurately predicted the HLA-A and HLA-B alleles for most subjects in the first cohort. Most CMV-associated TCR beta chains appeared to be HLA-restricted in a later analysis, and the HLA associations seemed to be driven largely by CMV exposure. A later analysis reported that several top co-occurrence clusters appeared linked to parvovirus B19, influenza, CMV and Epstein-Barr virus. Because HLA typing was unavailable for some donors at each locus, only the typed subset was used in association tests. Immune exposure information for the cohort was limited to CMV serostatus. When HLA alleles, especially DR and DQ, strongly co-occurred, TCR associations were difficult to assign to individual alleles. The authors suggested that the approach could potentially be extended to other disease states and immunological phenotypes. This cohort had only TCR beta chains sequenced, and the lack of alpha or paired-chain data limited which features could be detected. In a later analysis, TCR association rates were found to vary across HLA loci, with the most associated TCRs seen for DRB1 alleles and the fewest for HLA-C alleles. Across donors, most TCR sequences were observed very rarely, whereas some public TCRs were present in many individuals. In vitro tests confirmed that a few of the cytomegalovirus-associated TCR beta chains recognize cytomegalovirus antigens. A later genetic analysis reported fewer N-insertions in productive TCRs among donors in an Asian-associated ancestry cluster than the roughly 720-donor mean. Compared with equally common non-associated chains, HLA-associated TCR beta chains in a later analysis were more clonally expanded and had lower generation probabilities. A later genetic analysis associated a missense DCLRE1C variant with V-gene and J-gene trimming of TCR beta chains, and an independent cohort replicated the association. A later analysis associated roughly 17,000 TCR beta sequences with specific HLA alleles at a false discovery rate of 0.05. An earlier analysis of around 500 of the donors showed that most TCR beta V segments appeared in productive rearrangements either about 87% or about 30% of the time, which broadly matched IMGT annotations. Linkage disequilibrium might explain the correlated functional status among segregating V segments, but an unknown experimental factor could not be excluded. In the study, some 180 TCR beta chains were listed as associated with cytomegalovirus. The classifier was reported to diagnose cytomegalovirus status with high specificity and sensitivity in both the original and validation cohorts.

CDR1 and CDR2 are read off the germline V gene as SGHRS and YFSETQ. The CDR3 holds 13 amino acids from the cysteine to the phenylalanine. The retained sequence is limited to the CDR3, 39 bases, with the frame set at the first base. V and J are truncated by 2 bases and 4 bases respectively, leaving an intervening sequence of 8 bases. Sequences were obtained from PBMCs. The chain is made from TRBV5-1 and TRBJ2-3; the D gene is possibly TRBD1, with 6 bases matching. The clonotype was recovered from a male donor in good health and CMV-seronegative. The base sequence is TGCGCCAGCAGCTTTGAGGGGGCAGATACGCAGTATTTT. It is translated as CASSFEGADTQYF. Full variable domain (CDR3 extended with the reference TRBV5-1 and TRBJ2-3 proteins): KAGVTQTPRYLIKTRGQQVTLSCSPISGHRSVSWYQQTPGQGLQFLFEYFSETQRNKGNFPGRFSGRQFSNSRSEMNVSTLELGDSALYLCASSFEGADTQYFGPGTRLTVL.